This entry features one T cell receptor beta chain sequence. Germline V gives CDR1 SGHTA, CDR2 FQGNSA. The V gene lost 6 bases and the J gene lost 3 bases, with 8 bases spanning the gap. This CDR3 is built from 12 residues. The data stem from a study of blood T cell repertoires in COVID-19. Study background: Samples came from the United States, Italy and Spain, spanning acute and convalescent COVID-19.

Sequencing was performed with immunoSEQ multiplex PCR; in TCRdb, only in-frame clones are kept and a portion is missing. The sample lists 200,000 to 300,000 clones, 88% seen once, with 0.65% to 0.8% in the top ten. The TCR was taken from a human donor in a cohort sampled during active COVID-19. Sequencing input: peripheral blood. The chain has TRBV7-2 and TRBJ1-1; D gene unclear. CDR3 residues: CASRGRDTEAFF. In DNA form, the CDR3 reads TGTGCCAGCAGAGGGCGGGACACTGAAGCTTTCTTT.